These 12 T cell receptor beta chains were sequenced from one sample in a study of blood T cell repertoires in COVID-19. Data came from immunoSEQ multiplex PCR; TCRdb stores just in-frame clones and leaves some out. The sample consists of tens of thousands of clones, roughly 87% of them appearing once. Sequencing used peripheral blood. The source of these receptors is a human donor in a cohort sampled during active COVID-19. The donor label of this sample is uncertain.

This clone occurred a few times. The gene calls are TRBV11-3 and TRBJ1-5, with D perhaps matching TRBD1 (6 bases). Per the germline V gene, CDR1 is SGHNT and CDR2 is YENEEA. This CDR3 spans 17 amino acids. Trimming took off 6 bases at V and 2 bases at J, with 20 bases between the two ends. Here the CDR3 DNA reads TGTGCCAGCAGGGCCTACTGTCCCTCAGGGGGCAATCAGCCCCAGCATTTT. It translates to CASRAYCPSGGNQPQHF.

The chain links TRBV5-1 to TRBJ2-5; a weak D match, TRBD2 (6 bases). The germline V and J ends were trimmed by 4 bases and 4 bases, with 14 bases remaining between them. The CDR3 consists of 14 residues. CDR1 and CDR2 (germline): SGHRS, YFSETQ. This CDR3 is CASSPSEGGETQYF. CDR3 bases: TGCGCCAGCAGCCCCTCGGAGGGAGGAGAGACCCAGTACTTC. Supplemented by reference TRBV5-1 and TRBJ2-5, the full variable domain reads KAGVTQTPRYLIKTRGQQVTLSCSPISGHRSVSWYQQTPGQGLQFLFEYFSETQRNKGNFPGRFSGRQFSNSRSEMNVSTLELGDSALYLCASSPSEGGETQYFGPGTRLLVL.

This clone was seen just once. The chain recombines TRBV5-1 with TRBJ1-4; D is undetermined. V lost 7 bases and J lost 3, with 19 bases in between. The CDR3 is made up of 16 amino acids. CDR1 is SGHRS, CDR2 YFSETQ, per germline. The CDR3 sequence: CASRIERSPSNEKLFF. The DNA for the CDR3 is TGCGCCAGCCGAATTGAACGGTCTCCGTCTAATGAAAAACTGTTTTTT.

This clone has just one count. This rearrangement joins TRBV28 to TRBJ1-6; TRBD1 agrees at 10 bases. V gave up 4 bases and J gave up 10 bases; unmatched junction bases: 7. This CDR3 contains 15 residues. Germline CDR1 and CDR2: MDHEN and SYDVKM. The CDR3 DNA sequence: TGTGCCAGCAGTTCCCGAGGACAGGGGGGATCACCCCTCCACTTT. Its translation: CASSSRGQGGSPLHF.

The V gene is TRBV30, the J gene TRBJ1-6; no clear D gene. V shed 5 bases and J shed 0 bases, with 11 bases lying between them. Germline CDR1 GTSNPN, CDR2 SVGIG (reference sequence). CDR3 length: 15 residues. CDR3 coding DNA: TGTGCCTGGCGAACCCGGAGCTCCTATAATTCACCCCTCCACTTT. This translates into CAWRTRSSYNSPLHF.

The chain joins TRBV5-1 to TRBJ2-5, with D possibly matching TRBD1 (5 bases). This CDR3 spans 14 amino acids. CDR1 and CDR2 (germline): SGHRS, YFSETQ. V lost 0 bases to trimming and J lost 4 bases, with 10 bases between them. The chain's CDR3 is CASSLGQNGETQYF. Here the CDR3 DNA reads TGCGCCAGCAGCTTGGGACAGAATGGAGAGACCCAGTACTTC.

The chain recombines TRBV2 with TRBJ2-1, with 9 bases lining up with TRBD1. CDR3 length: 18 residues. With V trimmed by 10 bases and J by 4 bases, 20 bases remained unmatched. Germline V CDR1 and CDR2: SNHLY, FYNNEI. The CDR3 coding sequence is TGTGCCACCATGGGAGATACAGGGGGCAGGCAGGGGTACAATGAGCAGTTCTTC. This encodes CATMGDTGGRQGYNEQFF.

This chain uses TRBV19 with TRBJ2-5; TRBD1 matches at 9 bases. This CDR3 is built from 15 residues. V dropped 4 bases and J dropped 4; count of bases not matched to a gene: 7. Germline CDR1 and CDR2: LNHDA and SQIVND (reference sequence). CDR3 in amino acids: CASSTRTGARETQYF. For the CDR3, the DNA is TGTGCCAGTAGTACTCGGACAGGGGCAAGAGAGACCCAGTACTTC.

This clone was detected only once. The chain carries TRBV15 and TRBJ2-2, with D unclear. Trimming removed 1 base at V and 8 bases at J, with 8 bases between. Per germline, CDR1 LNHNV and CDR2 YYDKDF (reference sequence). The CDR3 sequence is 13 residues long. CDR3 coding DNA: TGTGCCACCAGCAGAGTCCAGTCGGGGGAGCTGTTTTTT. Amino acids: CATSRVQSGELFF.

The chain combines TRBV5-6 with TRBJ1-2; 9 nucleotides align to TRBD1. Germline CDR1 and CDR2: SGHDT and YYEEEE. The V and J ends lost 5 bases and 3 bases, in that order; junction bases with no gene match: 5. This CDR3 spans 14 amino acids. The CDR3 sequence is CASRPGQGDYGYTF. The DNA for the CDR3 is TGTGCCAGCAGACCGGGACAGGGCGACTATGGCTACACCTTC.

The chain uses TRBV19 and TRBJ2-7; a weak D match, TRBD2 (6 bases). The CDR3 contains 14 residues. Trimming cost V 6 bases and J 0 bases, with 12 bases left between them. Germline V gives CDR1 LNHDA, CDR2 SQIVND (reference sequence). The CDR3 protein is CASSRPGDSYEQYF. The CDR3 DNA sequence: TGTGCCAGTAGCCGCCCGGGAGACTCCTACGAGCAGTACTTC.

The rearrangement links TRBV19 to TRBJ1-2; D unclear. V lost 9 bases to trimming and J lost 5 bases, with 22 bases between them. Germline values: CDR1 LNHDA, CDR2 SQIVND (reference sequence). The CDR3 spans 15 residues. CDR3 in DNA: TGTGCCAGCAGCCCCGCAGATATGAGGCAATATGGCTACACCTTC. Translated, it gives CASSPADMRQYGYTF.